This T cell receptor (beta chain) was captured by sequencing in a study of control samples from healthy donors and cancer patients. Data came from immunoSEQ multiplex PCR; TCRdb stores just in-frame clones and leaves some out. Of some 130,000 clones detected, about 95% appear once; the ten largest clones hold less than 4.5%. The V end was cut by 5 bases, the J end by 4 bases, with 6 bases between. The CDR3 consists of 11 residues. Germline V CDR1 and CDR2: SGHNT, YYREEE (reference sequence). V gene TRBV5-4 combines with J gene TRBJ1-2; D uncertain. Sequenced: blood. The source of this sequence is a man aged 25 to 45 in good health. CDR3 bases: TGTGCCAGCAGGGGGATCTATGGCTACACCTTC. Translated, it gives CASRGIYGYTF.